Here is one T cell receptor (beta chain) with its context. This record belongs to a study of blood T cell repertoires in COVID-19. Overall study context: The United States, Italy and Spain supplied acute and convalescent COVID-19 samples. T cells, B-cell-depleted T cells, or PBMCs provided the cDNA or gDNA that served as material.

V was shortened by 3 bases and J by 2 bases, with 11 bases between the two germline ends. There are 14 residues in the CDR3. Germline values: CDR1 ENHRY, CDR2 SYGVKD. Authors' data handling: Amplification of reference gene primers provided the estimated nucleated cell counts. The protocol was immunoSEQ multiplex PCR, while the TCRdb copy is restricted to in-frame clones and leaves out a portion. The V and J calls and clone size are taken from that table; D and trimming were inferred from the DNA. The sample yields about 210,000 clones, around nine tenths seen once. Material for sequencing was peripheral blood. This chain uses TRBV10-3 with TRBJ2-7; the D gene is possibly TRBD1 (5 bases). The TCR was taken from a man between 18 and 29 years old with active or convalescent COVID-19. DNA for the CDR3: TGTGCCATCAGTGATTCGAGGACACCCTACGAGCAGTACTTC. This sequence encodes CAISDSRTPYEQYF.